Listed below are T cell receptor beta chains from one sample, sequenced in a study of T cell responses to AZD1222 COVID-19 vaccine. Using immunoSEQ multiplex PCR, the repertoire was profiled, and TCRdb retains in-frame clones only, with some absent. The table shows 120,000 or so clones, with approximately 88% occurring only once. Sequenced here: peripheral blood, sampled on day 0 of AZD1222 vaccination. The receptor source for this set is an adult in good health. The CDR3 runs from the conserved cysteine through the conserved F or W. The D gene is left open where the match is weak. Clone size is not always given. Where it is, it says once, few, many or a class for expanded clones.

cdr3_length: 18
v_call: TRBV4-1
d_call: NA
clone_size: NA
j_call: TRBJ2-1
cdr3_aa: CASSRGIKLAATYNEQFF
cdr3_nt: TGCGCCAGCAGCCGCGGAATTAAACTAGCCGCGACCTACAATGAGCAGTTCTTC

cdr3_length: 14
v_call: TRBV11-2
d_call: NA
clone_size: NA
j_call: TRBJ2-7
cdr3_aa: CASTLIQETYEQYF
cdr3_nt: TGTGCCAGCACCCTCATACAGGAAACCTACGAGCAGTACTTC

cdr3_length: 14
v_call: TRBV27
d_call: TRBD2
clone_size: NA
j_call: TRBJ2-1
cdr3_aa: CASSPLAALNEQFF
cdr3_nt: TGTGCCAGCAGTCCTCTAGCGGCCCTCAATGAGCAGTTCTTC

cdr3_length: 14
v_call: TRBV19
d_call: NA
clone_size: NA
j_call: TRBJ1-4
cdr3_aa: CASSAATREEKLFF
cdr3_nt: TGTGCCAGTAGTGCCGCGACAAGGGAAGAAAAACTGTTTTTT

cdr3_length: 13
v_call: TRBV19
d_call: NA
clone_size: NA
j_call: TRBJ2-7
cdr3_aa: CASSGGRTYEQYF
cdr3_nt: TGTGCCAGTAGTGGTGGCCGAACCTACGAGCAGTACTTC

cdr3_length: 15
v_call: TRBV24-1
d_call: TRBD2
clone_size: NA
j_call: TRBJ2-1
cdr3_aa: CATSEGTSGRNEQFF
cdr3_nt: TGTGCCACCAGTGAAGGGACTAGCGGGAGAAATGAGCAGTTCTTC

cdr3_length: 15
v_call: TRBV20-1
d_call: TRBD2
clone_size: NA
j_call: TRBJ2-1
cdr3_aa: CSASAWSSGSDEQFF
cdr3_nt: TGCAGTGCTAGTGCTTGGTCTAGCGGGAGCGATGAGCAGTTCTTC

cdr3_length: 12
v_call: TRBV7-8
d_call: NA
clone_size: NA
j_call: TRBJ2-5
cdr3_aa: CASSLGVLDQYF
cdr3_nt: TGTGCCAGCAGCTTAGGGGTGTTGGACCAGTACTTC

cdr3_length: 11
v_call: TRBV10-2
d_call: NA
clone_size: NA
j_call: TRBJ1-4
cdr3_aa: CASRIGEKLFF
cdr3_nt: TGCGCCAGCAGGATTGGTGAAAAACTGTTTTTT

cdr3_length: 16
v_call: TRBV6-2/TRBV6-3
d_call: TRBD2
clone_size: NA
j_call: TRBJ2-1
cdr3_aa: CASSYAGRGVNDEQFF
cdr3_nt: TGTGCCAGCAGTTATGCGGGGAGGGGTGTTAACGATGAGCAGTTCTTC

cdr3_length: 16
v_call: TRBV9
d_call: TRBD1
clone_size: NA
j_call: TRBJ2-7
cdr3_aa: CASSVSGTGNVGEQYF
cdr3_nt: TGTGCCAGCAGCGTCTCCGGGACAGGAAACGTCGGAGAGCAGTACTTC

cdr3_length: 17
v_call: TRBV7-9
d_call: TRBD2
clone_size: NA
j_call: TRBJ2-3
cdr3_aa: CASSRTHDGLAADTQYF
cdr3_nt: TGTGCCAGCAGCCGGACCCACGATGGACTAGCGGCAGATACGCAGTATTTT

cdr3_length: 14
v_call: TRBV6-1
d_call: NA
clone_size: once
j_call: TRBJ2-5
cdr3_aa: CASSEWLAQETQYF
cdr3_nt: TGTGCCAGCAGTGAGTGGCTAGCCCAAGAGACCCAGTACTTC

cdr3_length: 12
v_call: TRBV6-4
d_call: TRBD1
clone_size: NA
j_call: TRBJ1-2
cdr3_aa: CASSETGFGYTF
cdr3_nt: TGTGCCAGCAGCGAGACAGGGTTCGGCTACACCTTC

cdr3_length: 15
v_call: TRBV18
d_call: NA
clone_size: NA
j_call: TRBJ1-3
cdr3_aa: CASSPSAGTGNTIYF
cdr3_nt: TGTGCCAGCTCACCCTCGGCGGGCACTGGAAACACCATATATTTT

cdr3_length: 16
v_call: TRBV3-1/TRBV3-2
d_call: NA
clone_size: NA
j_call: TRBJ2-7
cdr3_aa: CASSQEFRGLGDEQYF
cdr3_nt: TGTGCCAGCAGCCAAGAGTTCAGGGGCCTCGGGGACGAGCAGTACTTC

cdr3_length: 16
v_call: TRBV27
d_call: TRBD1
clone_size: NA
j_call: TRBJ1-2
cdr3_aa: CASSLSPDRRRGGYTF
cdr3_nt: TGTGCCAGCAGTTTATCCCCGGACAGGCGCCGTGGCGGCTACACCTTC

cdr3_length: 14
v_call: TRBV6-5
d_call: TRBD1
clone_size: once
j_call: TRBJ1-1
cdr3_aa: CASTLDRGNTEAFF
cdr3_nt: TGTGCCAGCACCCTAGACAGGGGGAACACTGAAGCTTTCTTT

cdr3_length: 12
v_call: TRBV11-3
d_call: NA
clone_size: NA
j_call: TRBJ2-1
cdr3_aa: CASSSRGSGQFF
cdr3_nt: TGTGCCAGCAGCTCCAGGGGCAGCGGGCAGTTCTTC

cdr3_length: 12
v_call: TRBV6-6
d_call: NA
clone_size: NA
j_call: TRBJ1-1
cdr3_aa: CASSPQRIEAFF
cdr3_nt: TGTGCCAGCAGTCCACAACGTATTGAAGCTTTCTTT

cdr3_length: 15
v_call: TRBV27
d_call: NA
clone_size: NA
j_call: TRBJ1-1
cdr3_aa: CASSFRGLMNTEAFF
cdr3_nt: TGTGCCAGCAGTTTTCGGGGGTTAATGAACACTGAAGCTTTCTTT

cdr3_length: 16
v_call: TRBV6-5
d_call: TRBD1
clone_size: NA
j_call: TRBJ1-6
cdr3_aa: CASSYAGQGPNSPLHF
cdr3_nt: TGTGCCAGCAGTTACGCGGGACAGGGGCCTAATTCACCCCTCCACTTT

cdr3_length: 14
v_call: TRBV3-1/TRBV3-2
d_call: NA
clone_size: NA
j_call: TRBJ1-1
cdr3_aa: CASSQDGGVTEAFF
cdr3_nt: TGTGCCAGCAGCCAAGACGGGGGCGTCACTGAAGCTTTCTTT

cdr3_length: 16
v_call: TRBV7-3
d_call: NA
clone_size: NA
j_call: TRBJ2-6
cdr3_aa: CASSEVRLSGANVLTF
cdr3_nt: TGTGCCAGCAGCGAGGTTAGACTCTCTGGGGCCAACGTCCTGACTTTC

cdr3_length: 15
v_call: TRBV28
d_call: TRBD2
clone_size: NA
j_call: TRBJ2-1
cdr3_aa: CASSWWSGGNNEQFF
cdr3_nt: TGTGCCAGCAGCTGGTGGAGCGGGGGGAACAATGAGCAGTTCTTC

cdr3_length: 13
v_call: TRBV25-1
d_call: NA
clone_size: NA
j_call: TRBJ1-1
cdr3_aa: CASTGHLNTEAFF
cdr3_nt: TGTGCCAGCACTGGACACCTGAACACTGAAGCTTTCTTT

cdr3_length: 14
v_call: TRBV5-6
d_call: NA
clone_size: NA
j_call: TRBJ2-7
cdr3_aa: CASSGATGSYEQYF
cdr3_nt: TGTGCCAGCAGCGGTGCCACAGGGTCCTACGAGCAGTACTTC

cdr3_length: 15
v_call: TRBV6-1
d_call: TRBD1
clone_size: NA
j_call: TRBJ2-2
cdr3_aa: CASSEGTGTPGELFF
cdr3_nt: TGTGCCAGCAGTGAAGGGACAGGGACCCCCGGGGAGCTGTTTTTT

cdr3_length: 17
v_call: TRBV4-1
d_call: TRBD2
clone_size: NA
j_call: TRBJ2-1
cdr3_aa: CASSQVGVGRAINEQFF
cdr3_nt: TGCGCCAGCAGCCAAGTCGGTGTCGGGAGGGCCATCAATGAGCAGTTCTTC

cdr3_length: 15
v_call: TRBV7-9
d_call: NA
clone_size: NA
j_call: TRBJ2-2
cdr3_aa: CASSLAVSSGGELFF
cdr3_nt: TGTGCCAGCAGCTTAGCGGTGTCCTCGGGCGGGGAGCTGTTTTTT

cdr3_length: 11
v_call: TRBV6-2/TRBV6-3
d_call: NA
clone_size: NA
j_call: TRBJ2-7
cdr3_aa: CASSDSYEQYF
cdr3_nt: TGTGCCAGCAGCGACTCCTACGAGCAGTACTTC

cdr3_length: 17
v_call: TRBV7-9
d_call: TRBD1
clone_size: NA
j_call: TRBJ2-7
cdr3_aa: CASSLAQGAGKSYEQYF
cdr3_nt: TGTGCCAGCAGCTTAGCGCAGGGGGCAGGGAAGTCTTACGAGCAGTACTTC

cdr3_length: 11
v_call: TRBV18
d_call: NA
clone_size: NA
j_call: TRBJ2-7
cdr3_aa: CASSSAYEQYF
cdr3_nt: TGTGCCAGCTCTAGCGCCTACGAGCAGTACTTC

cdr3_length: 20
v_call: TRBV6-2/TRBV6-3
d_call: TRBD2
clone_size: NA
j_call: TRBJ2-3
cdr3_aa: CASSYSTPGLAGESTDTQYF
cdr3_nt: TGTGCCAGCAGTTACTCGACCCCGGGACTAGCGGGAGAGAGCACAGATACGCAGTATTTT

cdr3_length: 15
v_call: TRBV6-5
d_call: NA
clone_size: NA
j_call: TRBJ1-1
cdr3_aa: CASRRTPAGGTEAFF
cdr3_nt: TGTGCCAGCAGACGAACGCCAGCCGGGGGCACTGAAGCTTTCTTT

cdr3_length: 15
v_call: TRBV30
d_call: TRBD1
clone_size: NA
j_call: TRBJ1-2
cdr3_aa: CAWSSKGQPNYGYTF
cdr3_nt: TGTGCCTGGAGTTCAAAGGGACAGCCTAACTATGGCTACACCTTC

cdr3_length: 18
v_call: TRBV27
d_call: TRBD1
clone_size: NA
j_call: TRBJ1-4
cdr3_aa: CASSLSRGRGLTNEKLFF
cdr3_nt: TGTGCCAGCAGTTTATCGAGGGGCAGGGGGCTGACTAATGAAAAACTGTTTTTT

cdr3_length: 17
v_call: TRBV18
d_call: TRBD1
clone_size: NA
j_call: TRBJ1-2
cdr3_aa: CASSPRDRVQLASRYTF
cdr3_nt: TGTGCCAGCTCACCACGGGACAGGGTTCAGTTGGCCAGCAGGTACACCTTC

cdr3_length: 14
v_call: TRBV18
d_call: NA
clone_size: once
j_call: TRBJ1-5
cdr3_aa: CASSPDRNNQPQHF
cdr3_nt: TGTGCCAGCTCACCGGATCGAAACAATCAGCCCCAGCATTTT

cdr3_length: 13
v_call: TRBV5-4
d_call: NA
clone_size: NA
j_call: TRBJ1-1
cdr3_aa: CASSFSANTEAFF
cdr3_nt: TGTGCCAGCAGCTTCAGTGCGAACACTGAAGCTTTCTTT

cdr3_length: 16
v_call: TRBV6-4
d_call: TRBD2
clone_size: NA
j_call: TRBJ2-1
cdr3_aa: CASSYSGSFGYNEQFF
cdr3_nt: TGTGCCAGCAGTTATAGCGGGAGTTTTGGCTACAATGAGCAGTTCTTC

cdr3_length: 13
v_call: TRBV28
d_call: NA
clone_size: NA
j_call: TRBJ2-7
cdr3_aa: CASSLKRGREQYF
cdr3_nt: TGTGCCAGCAGTTTGAAAAGAGGGCGGGAGCAGTACTTC

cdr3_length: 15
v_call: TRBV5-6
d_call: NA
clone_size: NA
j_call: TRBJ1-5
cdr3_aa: CASSPQGSGNQPQHF
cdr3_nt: TGTGCCAGCAGCCCACAGGGTAGTGGCAATCAGCCCCAGCATTTT

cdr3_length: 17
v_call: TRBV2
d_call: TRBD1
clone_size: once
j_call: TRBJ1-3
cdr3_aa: CASSEALTGQGGNTIYF
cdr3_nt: TGTGCCAGCAGTGAAGCCTTGACAGGGCAAGGTGGAAACACCATATATTTT

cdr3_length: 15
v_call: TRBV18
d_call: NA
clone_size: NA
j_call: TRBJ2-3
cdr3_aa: CASSPRLRDTDTQYF
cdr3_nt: TGTGCCAGCTCACCCCGTCTAAGGGACACAGATACGCAGTATTTT

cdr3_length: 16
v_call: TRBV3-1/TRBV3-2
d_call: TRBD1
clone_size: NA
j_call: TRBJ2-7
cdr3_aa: CASSPIKAQGVYEQYF
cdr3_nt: TGTGCCAGCAGCCCCATTAAAGCACAGGGGGTCTACGAGCAGTACTTC

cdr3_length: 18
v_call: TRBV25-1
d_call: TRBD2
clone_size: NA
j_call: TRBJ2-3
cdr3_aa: CASSEYTGGTSGRDTQYF
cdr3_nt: TGTGCCAGCAGTGAATATACCGGGGGGACTAGCGGGAGGGATACGCAGTATTTT

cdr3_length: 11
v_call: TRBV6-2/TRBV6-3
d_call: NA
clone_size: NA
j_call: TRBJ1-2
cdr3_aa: CASSTHYGYTF
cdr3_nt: TGTGCCAGCAGTACACACTATGGCTACACCTTC

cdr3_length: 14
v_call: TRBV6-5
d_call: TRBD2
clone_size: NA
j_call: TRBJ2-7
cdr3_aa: CASGVAGFPYEQYF
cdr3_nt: TGTGCCAGCGGAGTAGCGGGGTTCCCCTACGAGCAGTACTTC

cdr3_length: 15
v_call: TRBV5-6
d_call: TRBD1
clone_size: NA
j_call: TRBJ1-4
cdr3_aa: CASSLQGVTNEKLFF
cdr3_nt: TGTGCCAGCAGCTTACAGGGGGTAACTAATGAAAAACTGTTTTTT

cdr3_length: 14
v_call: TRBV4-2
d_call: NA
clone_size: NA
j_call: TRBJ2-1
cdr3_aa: CASSQRTERNEQFF
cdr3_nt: TGTGCCAGCAGCCAAAGGACGGAGCGGAATGAGCAGTTCTTC

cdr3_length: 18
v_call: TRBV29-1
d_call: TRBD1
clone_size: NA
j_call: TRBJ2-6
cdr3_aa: CSAVTPGQGPSGANVLTF
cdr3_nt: TGCAGCGCCGTGACACCGGGACAGGGTCCTTCTGGGGCCAACGTCCTGACTTTC

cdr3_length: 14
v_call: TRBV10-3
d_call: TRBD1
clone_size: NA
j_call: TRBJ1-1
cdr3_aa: CAINGDRGNTEAFF
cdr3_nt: TGTGCCATCAACGGCGACAGGGGGAACACTGAAGCTTTCTTT

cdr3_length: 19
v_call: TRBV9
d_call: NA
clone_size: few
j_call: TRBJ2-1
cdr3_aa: CASSGSASVYKSRGNEQFF
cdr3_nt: TGTGCCAGCAGCGGATCCGCGTCCGTATACAAATCCCGGGGCAATGAGCAGTTCTTC

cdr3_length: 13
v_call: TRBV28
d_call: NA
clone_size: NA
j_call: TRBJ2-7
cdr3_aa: CATHPAPPYEQYF
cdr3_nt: TGTGCCACTCACCCAGCGCCCCCCTACGAGCAGTACTTC

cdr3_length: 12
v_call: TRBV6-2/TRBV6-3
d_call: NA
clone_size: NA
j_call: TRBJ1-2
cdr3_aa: CASSFYSYGYTF
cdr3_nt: TGTGCCAGCAGTTTTTACAGTTATGGCTACACCTTC

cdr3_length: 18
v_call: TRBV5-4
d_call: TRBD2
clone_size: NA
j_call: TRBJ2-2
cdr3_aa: CASNQRVSSGSGAGELFF
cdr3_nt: TGTGCCAGCAATCAAAGGGTATCAAGCGGGAGCGGCGCCGGGGAGCTGTTTTTT

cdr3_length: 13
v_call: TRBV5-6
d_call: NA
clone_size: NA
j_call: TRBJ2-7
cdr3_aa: CASSLDRIHEQYF
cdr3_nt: TGTGCCAGCAGCTTGGACAGGATACACGAGCAGTACTTC

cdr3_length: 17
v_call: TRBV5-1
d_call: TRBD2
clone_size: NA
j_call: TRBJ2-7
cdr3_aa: CASSLIRLAGVSYEQYF
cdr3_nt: TGCGCCAGCAGCTTGATTCGGCTAGCGGGAGTCTCCTACGAGCAGTACTTC